A single T cell receptor beta chain is shown here with its context. This sample stems from a study of cytomegalovirus exposure and HLA in healthy donors. Clones were sequenced by immunoSEQ multiplex PCR, and TCRdb holds only the in-frame ones, with some missing. The profile covers around 130,000 clones, with over 85% appearing a single time and around 3.3% taken by the ten largest. Donors came from a validation cohort of some 110 subjects, distinct from the first 666-subject cohort. The CDR3 is made up of 15 amino acids. J lost 8 bases, V lost 5 bases, and 10 bases had no gene match. Germline V gene lookup returns CDR1 MNHEY and CDR2 SMNVEV (reference sequence).

The V and J genes are TRBV27 and TRBJ1-4; 8 bases are a match to TRBD1. The receptor was derived from a man under 40 in good health and CMV-seronegative. Specimen: PBMCs. This CDR3 is CASSPQAGGWEKLFF. DNA for the CDR3: TGTGCCAGCAGTCCCCAGGCAGGGGGCTGGGAAAAACTGTTTTTT.